This T cell receptor beta chain is drawn from a study of OX40 agonist ivuxolimab in advanced cancers. At the level of the study: Head and neck, renal cell, melanoma or hepatocellular carcinoma were the cancers that dose-escalation patients had.

About this clone: Its antigen is still unknown.

V was pared by 3 bases and J by 7 bases, with 7 bases between. The germline CDR1 and CDR2 sequences are DFQATT and SNEGSKA (reference sequence). The CDR3 totals 11 residues. Study-wide points: No determination was made of the antigen specificity of the expanded peripheral T cells. On average, CD8+ T cells showed a greater number of expanded clones than CD4+. Some nonresponders likewise displayed low normalized T-cell clonal expansion.

The protocol was immunoSEQ multiplex PCR, while the TCRdb copy is restricted to in-frame clones and leaves out a portion. Here the sample spans 75,000 to 85,000 clones, roughly 87% being singletons. The sequences come from CD4+ or CD8+ T cells sorted from blood, collected in a trial of the OX40 agonist ivuxolimab. The chain links TRBV20-1 to TRBJ2-1; no definite D call. The source of this sequence is an adult with an advanced solid tumor such as melanoma, head and neck, liver or kidney cancer. This CDR3 reads CSASRPNEQFF. The CDR3, as DNA: TGCAGTGCTAGTAGGCCGAATGAGCAGTTCTTC.